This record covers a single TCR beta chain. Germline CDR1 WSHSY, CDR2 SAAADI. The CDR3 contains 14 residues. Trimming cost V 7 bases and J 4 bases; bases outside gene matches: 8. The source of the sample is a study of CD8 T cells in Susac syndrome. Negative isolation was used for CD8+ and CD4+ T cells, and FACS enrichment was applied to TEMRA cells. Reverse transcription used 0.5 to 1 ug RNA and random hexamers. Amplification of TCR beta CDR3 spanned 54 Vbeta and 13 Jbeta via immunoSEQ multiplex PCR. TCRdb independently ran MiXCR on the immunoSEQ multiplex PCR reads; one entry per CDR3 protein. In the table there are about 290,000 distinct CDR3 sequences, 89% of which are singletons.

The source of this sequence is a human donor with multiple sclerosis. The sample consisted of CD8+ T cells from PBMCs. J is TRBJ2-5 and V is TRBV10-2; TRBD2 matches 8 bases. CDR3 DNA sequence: TGCGCCAGCATAAGCGGGGGTTTAGGAGAGACCCAGTACTTC. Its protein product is CASISGGLGETQYF.